These 13 T cell receptor beta chains share one sample of origin, sequenced in a study of OX40 agonist ivuxolimab in advanced cancers. Preparation of the library involved the immunoSEQ multiplex PCR assay. TCRdb holds this immuneACCESS table with in-frame rearrangements only. Some clones are missing; in checked studies, unresolved V genes explain under half, and the rest has no known cause. Across this sample there are almost 70,000 clones, with roughly nine tenths seen only once. The leading ten clones occupy approximately 4% of the sample. Here the sequenced sample was CD4+ or CD8+ T cells sorted from blood, taken in a trial of the OX40 agonist ivuxolimab. The source is an adult with an advanced solid tumor such as melanoma, head and neck, liver or kidney cancer.

This sequence joins TRBV18 and TRBJ1-1, with 10 bases lining up with TRBD1. The V gene's germline CDR1 is KGHSH and CDR2 LQKENI. CDR3 length equals 14 residues. The junction had 6 bases not matched to a gene; V was cut back by 5 bases and J by 6 bases. The CDR3 sequence: CASSEGQGGSEAFF. The CDR3 DNA sequence: TGTGCCAGCTCAGAAGGACAGGGGGGTTCTGAAGCTTTCTTT.

The chain links TRBV27 to TRBJ2-7; the match to TRBD2 covers 7 bases. The length of the CDR3 is 12 residues. Germline CDR1 and CDR2: MNHEY and SMNVEV (reference sequence). V dropped 8 bases and J dropped 2; count of bases not matched to a gene: 3. CDR3 sequence (DNA): TGTGCCAGCTGGGGGAGGGCCTACGAGCAGTACTTC. It translates to CASWGRAYEQYF.

The gene calls are TRBV5-1 and TRBJ1-1; 7 bases line up with TRBD1. The CDR3 is made up of 15 amino acids. Germline CDR1 SGHRS, CDR2 YFSETQ. V lost 4 bases and J lost 0; bases outside the gene matches: 6. CDR3 sequence (DNA): TGCGCCAGCAGCCTCCAGGGGGAAATGAACACTGAAGCTTTCTTT. Protein sequence: CASSLQGEMNTEAFF.

The chain uses TRBV5-1 and TRBJ2-1, with 9 positions matching TRBD1. The length of the CDR3 is 16 residues. The V segment lost 2 bases and the J segment 1 base; nucleotides outside the gene matches: 4. The germline V gene encodes CDR1 SGHRS and CDR2 YFSETQ. The CDR3 DNA follows: TGCGCCAGCAGCTTACAGGGGGCAGTATCCTACAATGAGCAGTTCTTC. It is translated as CASSLQGAVSYNEQFF.

The V gene is TRBV7-2, the J gene TRBJ1-1; TRBD1 might be the D (6 bases). The CDR3 has 13 amino acids. The germline V gene encodes CDR1 SGHTA and CDR2 FQGNSA. With 0 bases removed from V and 7 bases from J, the gap between germline ends came to 9 bases. The CDR3: CASSLAGGGEAFF. CDR3 nucleotide sequence: TGTGCCAGCAGCTTAGCGGGGGGCGGTGAAGCTTTCTTT.

The chain couples TRBV7-9 to TRBJ2-6, with D unresolved. CDR1 SEHNR and CDR2 FQNEAQ come from the germline V gene (reference sequence). V lost 0 bases, J lost 0 bases, and 6 bases lay in between. The CDR3 loop spans 16 amino acids. In DNA form, the CDR3 reads TGTGCCAGCAGCTTAGCCGGAAACTCTGGGGCCAACGTCCTGACTTTC. It is translated as CASSLAGNSGANVLTF.

This chain links TRBV19 with TRBJ1-3; no firm D call. This CDR3 spans 14 amino acids. Looked up from germline, CDR1 is LNHDA and CDR2 is SQIVND (reference sequence). Trimming left V 4 bases short and J 3 bases short, with 10 bases between. The CDR3, as DNA: TGTGCCAGTAGTAGCATTTCGGGTGGAAACACCATATATTTT. It yields the protein CASSSISGGNTIYF.

V gene TRBV7-3 combines with J gene TRBJ1-1; D gene ambiguous. The germline CDR1 and CDR2 sequences are SGHTA and FQGTGA. Trimming pared 2 bases from V and 1 base from J, leaving 5 bases between. The CDR3 is made up of 13 amino acids. The CDR3 DNA sequence: TGTGCCAGCAGCTTAGAGGGGAACACTGAAGCTTTCTTT. It encodes CASSLEGNTEAFF.

The V gene is TRBV2, the J gene TRBJ1-3; D remains ambiguous. CDR1 and CDR2 from the germline V gene are SNHLY and FYNNEI. The CDR3 covers 13 residues. Trimming pared 6 bases from V and 3 bases from J, leaving 9 bases between. Written as DNA, the CDR3 is TGTGCCAGCAGGGTCCGGGGTGGAAACACCATATATTTT. It encodes CASRVRGGNTIYF.

The chain combines TRBV2 with TRBJ2-1; 8 bases are shared with TRBD2. There are 15 residues in the CDR3. The trim removed 6 bases at V and 0 bases at J, leaving 4 bases unmatched. Per the germline V gene, CDR1 is SNHLY and CDR2 is FYNNEI. The CDR3 DNA is TGTGCCAGCAGGAGACTAGCGTCCTCCTACAATGAGCAGTTCTTC. Translation gives CASRRLASSYNEQFF.

The chain joins TRBV5-4 to TRBJ2-1; 7 nucleotides align to TRBD1. Trimming cost V 3 bases and J 3 bases; bases outside gene matches: 6. The CDR3 sequence is 15 residues long. Germline CDR1 reads SGHNT; CDR2 reads YYREEE (reference sequence). The CDR3 DNA reads as TGTGCCAGCAGCTCCTCGGGACAGATCTACAATGAGCAGTTCTTC. It yields the protein CASSSSGQIYNEQFF. The full variable domain, rest sourced from reference TRBV5-4 and TRBJ2-1, is ETGVTQSPTHLIKTRGQQVTLRCSSQSGHNTVSWYQQALGQGPQFIFQYYREEENGRGNFPPRFSGLQFPNYSSELNVNALELDDSALYLCASSSSGQIYNEQFFGPGTRLTVL.

This clone appeared once. The chain has TRBV6-6 and TRBJ2-5; 11 positions match TRBD2. Germline V gives CDR1 MNHNY, CDR2 SVGAGI (reference sequence). J was trimmed by 1 base and V by 4 bases; bases with no gene match: 5. The CDR3 runs 16 residues. CDR3 sequence reads: CASSLTGTSGQETQYF. CDR3 DNA sequence: TGTGCCAGCAGTTTGACCGGGACTAGCGGCCAAGAGACCCAGTACTTC.

The CDR3 nucleotides are TGTGCCAGCTCACCACCGGCAGGAATGAACACTGAAGCTTTCTTT. Translation: CASSPPAGMNTEAFF. The gene calls are TRBV18 and TRBJ1-1; D gene uncertain. Germline assignment: CDR1 KGHSH and CDR2 LQKENI. This CDR3 contains 15 residues. Trimming took 0 bases from V and 0 from J, leaving 8 bases between them.